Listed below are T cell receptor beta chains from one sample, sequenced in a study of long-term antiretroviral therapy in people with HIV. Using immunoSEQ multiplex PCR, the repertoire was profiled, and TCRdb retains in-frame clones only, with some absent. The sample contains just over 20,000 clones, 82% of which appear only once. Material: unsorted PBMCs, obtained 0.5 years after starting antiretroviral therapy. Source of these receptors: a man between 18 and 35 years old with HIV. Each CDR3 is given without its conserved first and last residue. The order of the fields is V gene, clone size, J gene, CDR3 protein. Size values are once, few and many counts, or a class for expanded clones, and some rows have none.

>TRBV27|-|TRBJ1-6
ASSLLYSGNSPLH
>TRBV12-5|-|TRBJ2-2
ASGLFPRGELF
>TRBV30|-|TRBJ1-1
AWSYNEGTEAF
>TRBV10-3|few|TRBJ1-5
AISGIENQPQH
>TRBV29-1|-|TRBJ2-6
SVLQSGANVLT
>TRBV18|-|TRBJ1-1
ASSPSPGHTEAF
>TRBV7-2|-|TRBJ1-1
ASSLTQTGTMGAF
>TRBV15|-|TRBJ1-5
ATSMAPGTGRGQPQH
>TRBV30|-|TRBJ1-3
AWSLGGSGNTIY
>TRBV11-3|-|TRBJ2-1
ASSARLAGGNEQF
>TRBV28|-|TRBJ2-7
ASSPDRDTASHYEQY
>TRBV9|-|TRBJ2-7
ASSVVQAGTAERALSYEQY
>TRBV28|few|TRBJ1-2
ASSPRTPPGYT
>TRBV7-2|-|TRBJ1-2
ASSAQGTYGYT
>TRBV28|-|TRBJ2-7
ASSLQGRMGDYEQY
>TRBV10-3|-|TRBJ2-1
AISSRDRDNEQF
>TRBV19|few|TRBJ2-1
ASKEGLGVSGEQF
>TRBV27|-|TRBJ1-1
ASGAWDTEAF
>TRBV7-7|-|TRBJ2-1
ASSPPGSPWQF
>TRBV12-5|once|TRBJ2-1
ASGSGGGVYNEQF
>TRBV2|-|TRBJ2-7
ASSFQGATYEQY
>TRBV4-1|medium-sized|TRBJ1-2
ASSRIDRGDGYT
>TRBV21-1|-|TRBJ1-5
ASSPPSWGNQPQH
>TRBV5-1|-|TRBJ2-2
ASRPFFGQYTGELF
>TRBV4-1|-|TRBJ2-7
ASSQDYPESYEQY
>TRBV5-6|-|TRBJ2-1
ASSLVWRKQHNEQF
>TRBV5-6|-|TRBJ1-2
ASSPGPGQLPYGYT
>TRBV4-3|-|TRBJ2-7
ASSQDQNRGLYEQY
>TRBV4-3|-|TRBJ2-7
ASSPGTEPYEQY
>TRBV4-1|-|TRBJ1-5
ASSPLGGHSNQPQH
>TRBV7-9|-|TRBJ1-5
ASSKDTNQPQH
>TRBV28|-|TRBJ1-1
ASSLGQSEAF
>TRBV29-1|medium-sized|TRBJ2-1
SVVGLAGSNEQF
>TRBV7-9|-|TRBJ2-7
ASSSTGGAEGEQY
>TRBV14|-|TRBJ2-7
ASSQQYEQY
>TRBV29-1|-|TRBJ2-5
SVGGTGSTKTQY
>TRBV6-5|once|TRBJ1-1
ASFGPSSRTEAF
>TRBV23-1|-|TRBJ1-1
ASSQSVFSEAF
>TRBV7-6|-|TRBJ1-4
ASSFSPRGVTNEKLF
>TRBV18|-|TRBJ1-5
ASSFGQESNQPQH
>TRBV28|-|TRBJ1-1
ASLTSRRARQEAF
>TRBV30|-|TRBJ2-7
AWSVAGYEQY
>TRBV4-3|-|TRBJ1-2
ASSQEGEVYGYT
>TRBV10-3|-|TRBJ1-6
AISREGNKSPLH
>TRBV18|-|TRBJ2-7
ASSAGQQYEQY
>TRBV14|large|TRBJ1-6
ASSQETGKNNSPLH
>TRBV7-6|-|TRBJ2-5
ASSPGTGGETQY
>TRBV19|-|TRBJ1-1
ASSIGGGTEAF
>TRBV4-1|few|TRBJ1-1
ASSPWARNTEAF
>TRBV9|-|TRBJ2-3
ASSGNLAGGPPDTQY